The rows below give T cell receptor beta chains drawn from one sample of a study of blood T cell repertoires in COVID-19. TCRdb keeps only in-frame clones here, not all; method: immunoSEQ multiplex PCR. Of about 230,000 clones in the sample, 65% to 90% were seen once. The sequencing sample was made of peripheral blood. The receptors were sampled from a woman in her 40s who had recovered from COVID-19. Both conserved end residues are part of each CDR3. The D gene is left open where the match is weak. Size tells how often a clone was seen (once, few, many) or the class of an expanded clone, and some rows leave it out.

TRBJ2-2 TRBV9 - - TGTGCCAGCAGCCCCAGGCTAGCTCAGGGGACCGGGGAGCTGTTTTTT CASSPRLAQGTGELFF
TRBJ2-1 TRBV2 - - TGTGCCAGCAGTGGCTCGGGGGGCCCACACAATGAGCAGTTCTTC CASSGSGGPHNEQFF
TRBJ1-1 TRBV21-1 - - TGTGCCAGCAGCATCCTGAATACCGGGACAGAGAGATTGAACACTGAAGCTTTCTTT CASSILNTGTERLNTEAFF
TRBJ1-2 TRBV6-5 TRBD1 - TGTGCCAGCAGCTATGGACAGGGGGTAGGCTACACCTTC CASSYGQGVGYTF
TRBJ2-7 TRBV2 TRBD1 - TGTGCCAGCAGTGCCGATAGCGGACAGGGCTCCGAGCAGTACTTC CASSADSGQGSEQYF
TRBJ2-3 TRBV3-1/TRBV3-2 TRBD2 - TGTGCCAGCAAAGCGGGGGGGTTCACAGATACGCAGTATTTT CASKAGGFTDTQYF
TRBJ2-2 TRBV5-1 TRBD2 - TGCGCCAGGAACGGGACTAGCGGGGGTGACGGGGAGCTGTTTTTT CARNGTSGGDGELFF
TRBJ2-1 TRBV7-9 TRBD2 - TGTGCCAGCAGCTTAGTTGGCGGGGGGGCCGGTCGTGAGCAGTTCTTC CASSLVGGGAGREQFF
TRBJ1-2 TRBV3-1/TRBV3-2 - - TGTGCCAGCAGCCAAGCCCAGGGGCCATCTTATGGCTACACCTTC CASSQAQGPSYGYTF
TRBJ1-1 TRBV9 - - TGTGCCAGCAGCCCCGTTTCAGGGGTAGGGACTGAAGCTTTCTTT CASSPVSGVGTEAFF
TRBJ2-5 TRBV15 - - TGTGCCACCAGCAGACCAGGGCGGGAGACCCAGTACTTC CATSRPGRETQYF
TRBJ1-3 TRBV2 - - TGTGCCAGCAGTACAAAGAGTGGAGGGGTAGCTGGAAACACCATATATTTT CASSTKSGGVAGNTIYF
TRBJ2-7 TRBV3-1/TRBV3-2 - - TGTGCCAGCAGCCAGGGCCCCCACGAGCAGTACTTC CASSQGPHEQYF
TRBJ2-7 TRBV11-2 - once TGTGCCAGCAGCGCGGGCCGTTGGGGGGATCTCAGCTCCTACGAGCAGTACTTC CASSAGRWGDLSSYEQYF
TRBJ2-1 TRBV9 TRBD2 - TGTGCCAGCAGCGTCGGGGCCGGGACTAGCGGGGGAACGGTGCAGTTCTTC CASSVGAGTSGGTVQFF
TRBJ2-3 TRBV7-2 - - TGTGCCAGCAGCTTAGCGGCAACCCAGGCGGATACGCAGTATTTT CASSLAATQADTQYF
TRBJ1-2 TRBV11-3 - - TGTGCCAGCAGCTTAGGGGCAGACTATGGCTACACCTTC CASSLGADYGYTF
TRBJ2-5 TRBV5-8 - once TGTGCCAGCAGCTCGACAGTTTTCTTAGAGACCCAGTACTTC CASSSTVFLETQYF
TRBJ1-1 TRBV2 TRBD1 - TGTGCCCTTGAATTGCGGGACAGGGGACGAATCCCTGAAGCTTTCTTT CALELRDRGRIPEAFF
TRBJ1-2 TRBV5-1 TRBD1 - TGCGCCAGCAGCCAGGGACAGACCTATGGCTACACCTTC CASSQGQTYGYTF
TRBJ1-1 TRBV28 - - TGTGCCAGCACCGATGGCGGCAGCCGGGGCACTGAAGCTTTCTTT CASTDGGSRGTEAFF
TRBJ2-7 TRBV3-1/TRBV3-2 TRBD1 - TGTGCCAGCAGCCTTCCGGGAGGACAGGGGATCTACGAGCAGTACTTC CASSLPGGQGIYEQYF
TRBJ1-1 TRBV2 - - TGTGCCAGCAGACCGGACCTGGGAGGAAACACTGAAGCTTTCTTT CASRPDLGGNTEAFF
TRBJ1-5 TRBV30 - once TGTGCCTGGAGTGTACGAGGAGACCAGCCCCAGCATTTT CAWSVRGDQPQHF
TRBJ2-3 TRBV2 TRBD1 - TGTGCCACCGCCCAGGACAGGGGGCTATCAGATACGCAGTATTTT CATAQDRGLSDTQYF
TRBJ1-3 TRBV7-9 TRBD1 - TGTGCCAGCAGCTTATTAGGAGTCAAGGGACAGGGTACAAACACCATATATTTT CASSLLGVKGQGTNTIYF
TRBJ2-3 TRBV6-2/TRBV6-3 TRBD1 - TGTGCCAGCAGTTACTCGATAGGTACGGGACAGGAGGCAGATACGCAGTATTTT CASSYSIGTGQEADTQYF
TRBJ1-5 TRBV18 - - TGTGCCAGCTCATCGGCAGGGTGGAATCAGCCCCAGCATTTT CASSSAGWNQPQHF
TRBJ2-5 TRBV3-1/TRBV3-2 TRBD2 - TGTGCCAGCAGCCTTTATCGGGGGGAAGAGACCCAGTACTTC CASSLYRGEETQYF
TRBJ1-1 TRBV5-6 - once TGTGCCAGCAGCCGGGGTATGCTTGAAGCTTTCTTT CASSRGMLEAFF
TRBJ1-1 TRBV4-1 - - TGCGCCAGCAGCCGCTCCGGGGACTCGAACACTGAAGCTTTCTTT CASSRSGDSNTEAFF
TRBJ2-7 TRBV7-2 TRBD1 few TGTGCCAGCAGCTGGAAAGGACAGGGGAGCGAGCAGTACTTC CASSWKGQGSEQYF
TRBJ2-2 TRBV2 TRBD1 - TGTGCCAGCAGTGTGGGGACAGGGGGCACCGGGGAGCTGTTTTTT CASSVGTGGTGELFF
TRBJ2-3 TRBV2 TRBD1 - TGTGCCAGCAGGTCGACAGGGGGCACAGATACGCAGTATTTT CASRSTGGTDTQYF
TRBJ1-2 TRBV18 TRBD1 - TGTGCCAGCTCACGAGGACAGGGGGACGGCTACACCTTC CASSRGQGDGYTF
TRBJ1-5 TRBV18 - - TGTGCCAGCTCGCTTCAGGGCTATCAGCCCCAGCATTTT CASSLQGYQPQHF
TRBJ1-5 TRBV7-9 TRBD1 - TGTGCCAGCAGCTGGGACAGCCATCAGCCCCAGCATTTT CASSWDSHQPQHF
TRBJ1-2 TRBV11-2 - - TGTGCCAGCAGCTTAGCCACTTATGATGGCTACACCTTC CASSLATYDGYTF
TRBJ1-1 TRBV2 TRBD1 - TGTGCCAGCCAGGGATCTGACAGGGGGGCTGAAGCTTTCTTT CASQGSDRGAEAFF
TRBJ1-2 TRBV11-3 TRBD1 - TGTGCCAGCACTCAGGGGGGCAGCTTGGATGGCTACACCTTC CASTQGGSLDGYTF
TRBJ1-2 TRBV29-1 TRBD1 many TGCAGCGTTGGGGGACAGGGGAACTATGGCTACACCTTC CSVGGQGNYGYTF
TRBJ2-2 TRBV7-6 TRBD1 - TGTGCCAGCAGACAGACAGGGGGCGCATCTGGGGAGCTGTTTTTT CASRQTGGASGELFF